This TCR beta chain was profiled in a study of T cell clonotyping in hematopoietic cell transplantation. As to time point: recipient sample about 28 days before transplant, after cytoreduction. The CDR3 has 15 amino acids. V lost 2 bases to trimming and J lost 6 bases, with 14 bases between them. Germline-derived CDR1 and CDR2 are SGHRS and YFSETQ. Profiling relied on immunoSEQ multiplex PCR, and the TCRdb table lists in-frame clones only, not all of them. The table includes fewer than 15,000 clones, around 80% detected once. V gene TRBV5-1 combines with J gene TRBJ2-2, with D uncertain. This sequence was found in a man in his sixties with acute myeloid leukemia. Some clones in this sample may be carry-over from other donors' samples. The specimen comprised peripheral blood mononuclear cells, sampled before stem cell transplant. In nucleotides, the CDR3 is TGCGCCAGCAGCTTACAGATATCCGAGGCCGGGGAGCTGTTTTTT. Translation: CASSLQISEAGELFF.